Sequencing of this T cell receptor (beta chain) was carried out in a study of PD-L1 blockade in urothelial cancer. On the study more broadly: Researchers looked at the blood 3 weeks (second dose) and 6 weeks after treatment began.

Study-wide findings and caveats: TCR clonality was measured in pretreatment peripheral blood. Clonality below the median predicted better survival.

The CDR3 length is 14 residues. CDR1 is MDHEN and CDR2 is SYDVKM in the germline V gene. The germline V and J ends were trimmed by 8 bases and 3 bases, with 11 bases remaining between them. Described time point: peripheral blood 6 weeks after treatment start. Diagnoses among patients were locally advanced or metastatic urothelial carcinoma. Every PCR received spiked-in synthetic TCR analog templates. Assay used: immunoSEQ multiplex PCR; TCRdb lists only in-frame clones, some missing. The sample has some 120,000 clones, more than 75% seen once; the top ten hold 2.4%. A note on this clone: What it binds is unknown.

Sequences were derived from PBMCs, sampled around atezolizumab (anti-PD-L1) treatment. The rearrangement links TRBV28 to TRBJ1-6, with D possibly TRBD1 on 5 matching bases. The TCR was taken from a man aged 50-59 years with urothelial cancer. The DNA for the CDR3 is TGTGCCAGCCTCACAGGCCTCTATAATTCACCCCTCCACTTT. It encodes CASLTGLYNSPLHF.